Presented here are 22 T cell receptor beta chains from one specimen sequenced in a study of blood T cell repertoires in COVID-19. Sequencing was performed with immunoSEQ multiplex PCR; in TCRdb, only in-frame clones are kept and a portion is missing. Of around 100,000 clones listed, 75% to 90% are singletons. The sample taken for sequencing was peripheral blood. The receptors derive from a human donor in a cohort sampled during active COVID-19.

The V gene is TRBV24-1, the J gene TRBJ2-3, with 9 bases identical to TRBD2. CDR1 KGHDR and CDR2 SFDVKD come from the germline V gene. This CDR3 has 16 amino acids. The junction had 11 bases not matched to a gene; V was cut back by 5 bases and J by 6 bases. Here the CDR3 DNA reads TGTGCCACCAGTGTTGGCCTAGCGGGGACATTGGATACGCAGTATTTT. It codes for CATSVGLAGTLDTQYF.

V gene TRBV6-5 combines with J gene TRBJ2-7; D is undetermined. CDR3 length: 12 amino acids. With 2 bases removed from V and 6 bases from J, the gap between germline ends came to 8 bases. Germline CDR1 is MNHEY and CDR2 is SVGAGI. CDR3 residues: CASSYVSGEQYF. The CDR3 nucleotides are TGTGCCAGCAGTTACGTTTCGGGCGAGCAGTACTTC.

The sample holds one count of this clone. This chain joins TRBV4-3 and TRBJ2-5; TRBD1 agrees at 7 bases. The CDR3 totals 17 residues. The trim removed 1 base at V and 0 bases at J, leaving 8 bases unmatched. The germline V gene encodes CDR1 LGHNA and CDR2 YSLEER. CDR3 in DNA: TGCGCCAGCAGCCAAGTTATAGGGGGCGGGTACCAAGAGACCCAGTACTTC. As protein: CASSQVIGGGYQETQYF.

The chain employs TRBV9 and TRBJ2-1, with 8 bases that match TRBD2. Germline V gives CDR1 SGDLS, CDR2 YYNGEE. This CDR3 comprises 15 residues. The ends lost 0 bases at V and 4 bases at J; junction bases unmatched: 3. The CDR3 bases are TGTGCCAGCAGCGTAGCGGGGGGGCCTTACAATGAGCAGTTCTTC. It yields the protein CASSVAGGPYNEQFF.

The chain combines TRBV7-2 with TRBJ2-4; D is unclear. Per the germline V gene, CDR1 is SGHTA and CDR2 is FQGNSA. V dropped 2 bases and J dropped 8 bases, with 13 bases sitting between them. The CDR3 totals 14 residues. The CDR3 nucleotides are TGTGCCAGCAGCTTAAATAGAGAGGTCGACATTCAGTACTTC. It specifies CASSLNREVDIQYF.

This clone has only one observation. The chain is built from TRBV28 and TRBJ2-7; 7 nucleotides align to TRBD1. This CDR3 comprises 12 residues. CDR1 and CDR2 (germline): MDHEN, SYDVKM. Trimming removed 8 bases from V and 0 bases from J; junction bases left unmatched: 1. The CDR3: CASGTDSYEQYF. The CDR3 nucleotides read TGTGCCAGCGGGACAGACTCCTACGAGCAGTACTTC.

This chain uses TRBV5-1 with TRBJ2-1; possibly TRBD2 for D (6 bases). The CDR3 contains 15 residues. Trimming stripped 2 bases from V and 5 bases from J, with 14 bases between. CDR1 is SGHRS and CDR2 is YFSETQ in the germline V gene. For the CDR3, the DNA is TGCGCCAGCAGCTTTTGGTACGGGGAGGACAATGAGCAGTTCTTC. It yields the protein CASSFWYGEDNEQFF.

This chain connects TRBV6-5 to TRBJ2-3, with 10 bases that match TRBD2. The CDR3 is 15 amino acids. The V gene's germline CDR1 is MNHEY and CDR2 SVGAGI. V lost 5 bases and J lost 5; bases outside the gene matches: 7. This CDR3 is CASSPSGGGGDTQYF. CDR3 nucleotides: TGTGCCAGCAGTCCGAGCGGGGGGGGAGGAGATACGCAGTATTTT.

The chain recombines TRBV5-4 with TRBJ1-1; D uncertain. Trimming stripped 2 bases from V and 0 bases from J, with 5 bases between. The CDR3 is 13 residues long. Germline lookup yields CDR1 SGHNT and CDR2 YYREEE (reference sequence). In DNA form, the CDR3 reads TGTGCCAGCAGCTTAGCCCTGAACACTGAAGCTTTCTTT. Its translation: CASSLALNTEAFF.

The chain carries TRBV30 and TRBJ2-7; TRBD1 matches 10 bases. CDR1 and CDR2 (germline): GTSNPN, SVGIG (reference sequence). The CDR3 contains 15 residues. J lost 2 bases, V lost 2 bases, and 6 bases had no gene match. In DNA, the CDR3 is TGTGCCTGGAGTCCGGGGACAGGGGCTACCTACGAGCAGTACTTC. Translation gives CAWSPGTGATYEQYF.

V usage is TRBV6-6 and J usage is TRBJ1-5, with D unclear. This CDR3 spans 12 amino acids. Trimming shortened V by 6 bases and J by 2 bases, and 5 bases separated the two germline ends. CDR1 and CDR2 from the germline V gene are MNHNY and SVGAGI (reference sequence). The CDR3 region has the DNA TGTGCCAGCAGCGCAGGCAATCAGCCCCAGCATTTT. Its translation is CASSAGNQPQHF.

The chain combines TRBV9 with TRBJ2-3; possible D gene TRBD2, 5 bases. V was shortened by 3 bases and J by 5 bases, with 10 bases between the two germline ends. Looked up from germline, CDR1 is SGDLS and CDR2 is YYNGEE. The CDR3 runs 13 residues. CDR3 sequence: CASSEAGVDTQYF. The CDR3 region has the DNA TGTGCCAGCAGCGAGGCCGGGGTAGATACGCAGTATTTT. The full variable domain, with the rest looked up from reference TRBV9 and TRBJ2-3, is DSGVTQTPKHLITATGQRVTLRCSPRSGDLSVYWYQQSLDQGLQFLIQYYNGEERAKGNILERFSAQQFPDLHSELNLSSLELGDSALYFCASSEAGVDTQYFGPGTRLTVL.

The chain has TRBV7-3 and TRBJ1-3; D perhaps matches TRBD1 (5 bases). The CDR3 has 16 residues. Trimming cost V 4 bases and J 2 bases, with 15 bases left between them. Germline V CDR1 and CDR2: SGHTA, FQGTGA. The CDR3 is CASSSGGGLTGNTIYF. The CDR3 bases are TGTGCCAGCAGCTCCGGGGGAGGACTGACTGGAAACACCATATATTTT.

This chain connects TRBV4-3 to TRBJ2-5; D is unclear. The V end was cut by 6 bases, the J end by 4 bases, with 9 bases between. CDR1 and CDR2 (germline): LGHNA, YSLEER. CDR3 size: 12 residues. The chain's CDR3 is CASSYYGETQYF. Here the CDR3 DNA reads TGCGCCAGCAGTTATTACGGAGAGACCCAGTACTTC.

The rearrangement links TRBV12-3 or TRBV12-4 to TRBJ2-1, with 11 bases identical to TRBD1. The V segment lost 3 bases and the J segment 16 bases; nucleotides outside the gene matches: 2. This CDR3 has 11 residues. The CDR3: CASSLGQGGFF. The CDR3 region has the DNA TGTGCCAGCAGTTTGGGACAGGGGGGATTCTTC.

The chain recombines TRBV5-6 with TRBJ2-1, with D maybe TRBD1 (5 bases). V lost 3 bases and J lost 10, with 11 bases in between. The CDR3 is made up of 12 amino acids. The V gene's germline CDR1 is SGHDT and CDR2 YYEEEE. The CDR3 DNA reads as TGTGCCAGCAGCTCCCGGACAACAGAGCAGTTCTTC. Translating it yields CASSSRTTEQFF.

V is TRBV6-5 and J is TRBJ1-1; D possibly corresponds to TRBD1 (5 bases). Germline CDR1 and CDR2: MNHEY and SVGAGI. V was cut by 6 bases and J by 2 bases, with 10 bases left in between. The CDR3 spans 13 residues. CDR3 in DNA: TGTGCCAGCAGGCCCAGGGAAAACACTGAAGCTTTCTTT. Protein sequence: CASRPRENTEAFF.

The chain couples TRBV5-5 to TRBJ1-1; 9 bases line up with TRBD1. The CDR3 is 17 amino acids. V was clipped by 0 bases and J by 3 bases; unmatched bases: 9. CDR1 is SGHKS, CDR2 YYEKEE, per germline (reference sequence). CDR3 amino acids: CASSLEWTGVPDTEAFF. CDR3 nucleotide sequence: TGTGCCAGCAGCTTGGAATGGACAGGGGTTCCTGACACTGAAGCTTTCTTT.

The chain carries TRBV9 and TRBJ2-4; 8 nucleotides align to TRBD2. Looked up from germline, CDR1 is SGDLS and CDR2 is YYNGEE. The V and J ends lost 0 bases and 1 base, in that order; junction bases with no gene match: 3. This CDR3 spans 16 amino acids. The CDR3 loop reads CASSVDSGAAKNIQYF. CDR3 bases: TGTGCCAGCAGCGTAGATAGCGGGGCTGCCAAAAACATTCAGTACTTC.

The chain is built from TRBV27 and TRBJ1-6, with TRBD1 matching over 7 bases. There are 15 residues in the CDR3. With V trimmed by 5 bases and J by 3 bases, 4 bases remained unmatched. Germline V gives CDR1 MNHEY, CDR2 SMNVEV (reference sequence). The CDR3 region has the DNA TGTGCCAGCAGTCCCACAGGGGACTATAATTCACCCCTCCACTTT. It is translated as CASSPTGDYNSPLHF.

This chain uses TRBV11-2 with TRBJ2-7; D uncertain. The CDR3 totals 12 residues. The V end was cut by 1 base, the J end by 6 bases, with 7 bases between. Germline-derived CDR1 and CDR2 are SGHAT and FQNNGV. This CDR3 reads CASSLGRVEQYF. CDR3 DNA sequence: TGTGCCAGCAGCTTAGGTCGAGTCGAGCAGTACTTC.

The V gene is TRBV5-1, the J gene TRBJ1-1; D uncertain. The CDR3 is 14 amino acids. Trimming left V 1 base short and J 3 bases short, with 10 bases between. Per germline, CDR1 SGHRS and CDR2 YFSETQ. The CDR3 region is CASSLLGPDTEAFF. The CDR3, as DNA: TGCGCCAGCAGCTTGCTGGGCCCGGACACTGAAGCTTTCTTT.